The subject of this entry is one T cell receptor beta chain. The antigen is not known. Unique molecular identifiers tagged the TCRbeta library. TCRdb re-called the PCR reads with MiXCR, one entry per CDR3 protein. The table lists about 460,000 distinct CDR3 sequences, 10% of them singletons, with 2% to 2.5% in the top ten. The record originates from a study of T-cell reconstitution after alpha-beta-depleted transplantation in children. Study-wide points: The study traced high day-60 TCRbeta diversity in some patients to surviving recipient T cells and thymic progenitors.

Between the trimmed V and J ends, which lost 5 bases and 0 bases, there was a span of 11 bases. The CDR3 has 15 residues. Germline V gene sequence: CDR1 GTSNPN, CDR2 SVGIG (reference sequence). This clonotype was sampled from a child aged 2 to 15 with inherited bone marrow failure, due to receive a stem cell transplant. The V and J genes are TRBV30 and TRBJ2-6; D unclear. Source: PBMCs, taken before TCRalphabeta/CD19-depleted stem cell transplant. CDR3: CAWGNRRSGANVLTF. The CDR3 nucleotides are TGTGCCTGGGGGAATCGGCGCTCTGGGGCCAACGTCCTGACTTTC. The entire variable domain, with the rest obtained from reference TRBV30 and TRBJ2-6, is as follows: SQTIHQWPATLVQPVGSPLSLECTVEGTSNPNLYWYRQAAGRGLQLLFYSVGIGQISSEVPQNLSASRPQDRQFILSSKKLLLSDSGFYLCAWGNRRSGANVLTFGAGSRLTVL.